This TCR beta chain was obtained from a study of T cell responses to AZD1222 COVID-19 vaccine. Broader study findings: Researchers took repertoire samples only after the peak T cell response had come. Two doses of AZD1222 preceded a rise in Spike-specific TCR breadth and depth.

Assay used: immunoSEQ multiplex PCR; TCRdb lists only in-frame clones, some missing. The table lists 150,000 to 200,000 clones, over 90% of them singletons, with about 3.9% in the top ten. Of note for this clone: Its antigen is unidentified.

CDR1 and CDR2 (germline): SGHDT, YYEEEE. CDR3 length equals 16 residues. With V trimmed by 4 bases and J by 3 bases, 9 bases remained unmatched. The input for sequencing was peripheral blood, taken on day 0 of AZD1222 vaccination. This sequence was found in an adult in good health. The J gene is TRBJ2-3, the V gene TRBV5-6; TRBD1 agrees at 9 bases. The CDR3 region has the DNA TGTGCCAGCAGCCTAACGCTCGACAGGGGGACAGATACGCAGTATTTT. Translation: CASSLTLDRGTDTQYF.